This TCR beta chain originates from a study of blood T cell repertoires in COVID-19. Study-wide background: COVID-19 samples from acute and convalescent phases originated in the United States, Italy and Spain. Sources were T cells, B-cell-depleted T cells, or PBMCs; the material itself was cDNA or gDNA.

In the original processing: Amplifying reference gene primers gave estimates of nucleated cell counts. Assay: immunoSEQ multiplex PCR; the TCRdb copy retains only in-frame clones and omits some. From that table come the V and J calls and clone size; the DNA was used to work out D and trimming. The sample holds some 380,000 clones, roughly 88% seen once. Germline V gene data show CDR1 as SNHLY and CDR2 as FYNNEI. The CDR3 totals 17 residues. V lost 4 bases to trimming and J lost 6 bases, with 19 bases between them. The study recruited people aged about 18 to 90 years across under 25 US areas. This chain connects TRBV2 to TRBJ1-6; no reliable D call. Material for sequencing was PBMCs or T cells enriched from blood (not recorded which). The TCR sequence derives from a woman aged 40 to 55 with acute COVID-19. The CDR3 DNA reads TGTGCCAGCAGTGTCCCTTGGTTACGGGAGGCTAATTCACCCCTCCACTTT. It is translated as CASSVPWLREANSPLHF.